A single sample gave rise to the 10 T cell receptor beta chains below, sequenced in a study of post-analysis software for immune sequencing data (dated by TCRdb to 2015 to 2017). To prepare the library, PCR was applied. The sequencing machine was an Illumina HiSeq 2500. To reduce PCR and sequencing biases, unique molecular identifiers were incorporated into the TCR beta cDNA libraries. TCRdb applied fastp at Q25 and MiXCR to the public reads, then kept only in-frame beta chains. A single entry per CDR3 protein holds the most common genes and DNA from its merged rows. For this sample there are 150,000 to 200,000 distinct CDR3 sequences; roughly 31% appear just once. The ten largest account for approximately 1.6% of the sample. For these TCRs, the target antigens are not known. The paper's findings and limits, for the study overall: About five TRBV segments, including TRBV5-6, TRBV5-1 and TRBV20-1, were significantly more frequent in patients than controls.

The sequenced material came from blood. These TCRs come from a girl between 10 and 17 years old with multiple sclerosis.

This clonotype was recorded a few times. The chain has TRBV29-1 and TRBJ1-1, with 7 bases fitting TRBD1. The CDR3 loop spans 12 amino acids. Germline CDR1 reads SQVTM; CDR2 reads ANQGSEA. J lost 4 bases, V lost 7 bases, and 6 bases had no gene match. Written as DNA, the CDR3 is TGCAGCGCTGACAGGGTAGCCACTGAAGCTTTCTTT. Translation gives CSADRVATEAFF.

This clonotype was picked up a small number of times. The genes are TRBV20-1 and TRBJ2-1, with TRBD2 matching over 14 bases. The CDR3 is 17 amino acids. Trimming at V came to 6 bases and at J to 8 bases, leaving 15 bases not matched to a gene. The germline gives CDR1 DFQATT, CDR2 SNEGSKA (reference sequence). The DNA for the CDR3 is TGCAGTGCCCTCGCGACTAGCGGGAGGGCCGGGCGGGATGAGCAGTTCTTC. The encoded protein is CSALATSGRAGRDEQFF.

CDR3 protein: CASSLEVNIQYF. DNA for the CDR3: TGTGCCAGCAGCTTGGAAGTAAACATTCAGTACTTC. The chain couples TRBV7-2 to TRBJ2-4, with D uncertain. V was shortened by 3 bases and J by 6 bases, with 6 bases between the two germline ends. The germline gives CDR1 SGHTA, CDR2 FQGNSA. The CDR3 runs 12 residues. The whole variable domain, remainder taken from reference TRBV7-2 and TRBJ2-4, is GAGVSQSPSNKVTEKGKDVELRCDPISGHTALYWYRQSLGQGLEFLIYFQGNSAPDKSGLPSDRFSAERTGGSVSTLTIQRTQQEDSAVYLCASSLEVNIQYFGAGTRLSVL.

The chain links TRBV20-1 to TRBJ2-7; 11 nucleotides agree with TRBD2. This CDR3 is built from 15 residues. With 5 bases clipped from V and 3 bases from J, the junction kept 9 bases outside the gene matches. Looked up from germline, CDR1 is DFQATT and CDR2 is SNEGSKA (reference sequence). The CDR3 DNA reads TGCAGTGCTGAAGAGGCGACTAGCGGGAACTACGAGCAGTACTTC. The encoded protein is CSAEEATSGNYEQYF.

This clonotype was detected many times. The chain recombines TRBV29-1 with TRBJ2-1, with TRBD2 matching 12 bases. This CDR3 has 17 amino acids. V lost 7 bases to trimming and J lost 5 bases; unmatched junction nucleotides: 15. Germline CDR1 and CDR2: SQVTM and ANQGSEA. The CDR3 DNA follows: TGCAGCGCCCTACTTTGGACTAGCGGGACGCGCAACAATGAGCAGTTCTTC. Its translation: CSALLWTSGTRNNEQFF.

This clonotype was seen many times. The chain links TRBV27 to TRBJ2-7; no firm D call. Trimming pared 0 bases from V and 4 bases from J, leaving 13 bases between. Germline CDR1 is MNHEY and CDR2 is SMNVEV (reference sequence). The CDR3 has 15 amino acids. CDR3 nucleotide sequence: TGTGCCAGCAGTTTATCGAGCCCTCCGGCGTACGAGCAGTACTTC. Amino acid sequence: CASSLSSPPAYEQYF.

Details on this clonotype: A single base separates this from a much larger clone, so it may be a read error. The V and J genes are TRBV12-3 or TRBV12-4 and TRBJ2-1; D gene ambiguous. This CDR3 contains 12 residues. The CDR3, as DNA: TGTGCCAGCAGTCCCTCCCACAATGAGCAGTTCTTC. Translated, it gives CASSPSHNEQFF.

This chain joins TRBV20-1 and TRBJ1-1; D is unclear. The germline gives CDR1 DFQATT, CDR2 SNEGSKA (reference sequence). Deletions cut 3 bases from V and 1 base from J, with 9 bases between. This CDR3 region has 13 residues. The CDR3 loop is CSASREGNTEAFF. The CDR3 DNA reads TGCAGTGCTAGTAGGGAGGGGAACACTGAAGCTTTCTTT.

The V gene is TRBV19, the J gene TRBJ1-1, with D possibly matching TRBD1 (5 bases). V was pared by 6 bases and J by 7 bases, with 18 bases between. The CDR3 has 14 amino acids. In germline, CDR1 is LNHDA, CDR2 SQIVND (reference sequence). In DNA form, the CDR3 reads TGTGCCAGTAGCAAAACGGGGCGCGGGTATGAAGCTTTCTTT. This encodes CASSKTGRGYEAFF. Full variable domain (missing parts from reference TRBV19 and TRBJ1-1): DGGITQSPKYLFRKEGQNVTLSCEQNLNHDAMYWYRQDPGQGLRLIYYSQIVNDFQKGDIAEGYSVSREKKESFPLTVTSAQKNPTAFYLCASSKTGRGYEAFFGQGTRLTVV.

For this clonotype: This may be a read error: a much more frequent sequence differs by one nucleotide. This chain uses TRBV7-9 with TRBJ2-4, with 7 positions matching TRBD2. The closer fit of TRBJ2-5 to the DNA end suggests the J call may be wrong. CDR1 SEHNR and CDR2 FQNEAQ come from the germline V gene (reference sequence). The CDR3 spans 14 residues. The CDR3 spells CASSLSEREKTQYF. CDR3 nucleotide sequence: TGTGCCAGCAGCCTCTCGGAGCGGGAAAAGACCCAGTACTTC.